A single sample gave rise to the 20 T cell receptor beta chains below, sequenced in a study of post-analysis software for immune sequencing data (dated by TCRdb to the mid-2010s). Points the paper makes about the study in general: Patients showed significantly higher frequencies than controls for about 5 TRBV segments, among them TRBV5-6, TRBV5-1 and TRBV20-1.

The library came from PCR. The sequencing machine was an Illumina HiSeq 2500. To reduce PCR and sequencing biases, unique molecular identifiers were incorporated into the TCR beta cDNA libraries. TCRdb reran the public reads through fastp at Q25 and MiXCR, keeping productive beta chains. Every CDR3 protein is listed once, alongside the most common genes and DNA of its rows. This sample has about 400,000 distinct CDR3 sequences in its table, and approximately 33% of those were observed once. In total, the top ten clones hold about an eighth of the sample. The antigens for these receptors are not known. What was sequenced was blood. These TCRs come from a girl between 10 and 17 years old with multiple sclerosis.

V gene TRBV7-2 combines with J gene TRBJ2-7; 8 nucleotides agree with TRBD1. The CDR3 length is 16 residues. Unmatched junction bases numbered 14, after V lost 5 bases and J lost 5 bases. Germline-derived CDR1 and CDR2 are SGHTA and FQGNSA. The CDR3 sequence: CASSRPRTGIGHEQYF. For the CDR3, the DNA is TGTGCCAGCAGCCGCCCCAGGACAGGGATAGGGCACGAGCAGTACTTC.

This clonotype was seen more than once but under ten times. The V and J genes are TRBV20-1 and TRBJ2-3; 13 bases map to TRBD2. From germline, CDR1 is DFQATT and CDR2 SNEGSKA (reference sequence). CDR3 length: 18 amino acids. The junction had 11 bases not matched to a gene; V was cut back by 1 base and J by 4 bases. CDR3 coding DNA: TGCAGTGCTAGAGCACTAGCGGGGGGGCCGTTTTCGCCAGATACGCAGTATTTT. Its protein product is CSARALAGGPFSPDTQYF.

About this clonotype itself: The junction does not match germline at one end; this may be a read error. J is TRBJ2-3 and V is TRBV6-1; 10 bases agree with TRBD2. The CDR3 spans 17 residues. Germline V gene data show CDR1 as MNHNS and CDR2 as SASEGT. CDR3 residues: CASIEAGGPRAPDTQYF. The DNA for the CDR3 is TGTGCCAGCATTGAAGCGGGGGGGCCCAGGGCCCCAGATACGCAGTATTTT.

This clonotype was observed a handful of times. The V call is TRBV2, the J call TRBJ2-3; 8 nucleotides align to TRBD2. Unmatched junction bases numbered 4, after V lost 6 bases and J lost 2 bases. This CDR3 has 14 residues. The germline CDR1 and CDR2 sequences are SNHLY and FYNNEI. CDR3 in DNA: TGTGCCAGCAGGGAGCGGGGGTTCACAGATACGCAGTATTTT. Protein product: CASRERGFTDTQYF.

This clonotype was seen just once. The chain has TRBV15 and TRBJ1-5, with D maybe TRBD1 (5 bases). The length of the CDR3 is 15 residues. Germline V gives CDR1 LNHNV, CDR2 YYDKDF (reference sequence). Trimming shortened V by 5 bases and J by 5 bases, and 16 bases separated the two germline ends. The CDR3 spells CATSAQTGPYQPQHF. CDR3 coding DNA: TGTGCCACCAGCGCACAAACGGGACCCTATCAGCCCCAGCATTTT.

The chain links TRBV7-2 to TRBJ1-2; TRBD1 might be the D (5 bases). Germline values: CDR1 SGHTA, CDR2 FQGNSA. CDR3 length: 15 residues. V was pared by 5 bases and J by 5 bases, with 18 bases between. Here the CDR3 reads CASSAGALNSYGYTF. The CDR3 DNA reads TGTGCCAGCAGCGCCGGGGCCTTGAATTCTTATGGCTACACCTTC.

The rearrangement joins TRBV18 to TRBJ2-4; no clear D. The V end was cut by 3 bases, the J end by 1 base, with 10 bases between. Germline CDR1 reads KGHSH; CDR2 reads LQKENI. The CDR3 has 15 amino acids. This CDR3 is CASSPRISAKNIQYF. CDR3 bases: TGTGCCAGCTCACCGAGGATCTCTGCCAAAAACATTCAGTACTTC.

Comment on this clonotype: A read error may account for a junction end that differs from germline. The rearrangement links TRBV27 to TRBJ1-1; 7 bases align to TRBD1. The CDR3 has 15 amino acids. CDR1 and CDR2 from the germline V gene are MNHEY and SMNVEV (reference sequence). The CDR3 region has the DNA TGTGCCAGCAGTCCATGGGACAGCATGAACACTGAAACTTTCTTT. Protein product: CASSPWDSMNTETFF.

The chain is built from TRBV12-3 or TRBV12-4 and TRBJ2-7, with D maybe TRBD2 (6 bases). The CDR3 covers 14 residues. V lost 6 bases to trimming and J lost 4 bases, with 16 bases between them. CDR3 nucleotides: TGTGCCAGCAGCGGGGGTGTCAGGGCGTACGAGCAGTACTTC. The encoded protein is CASSGGVRAYEQYF.

The sample holds a few counts of this clonotype. V and J are TRBV4-2 and TRBJ2-1; 7 bases are shared with TRBD2. The CDR3 contains 15 residues. Germline CDR1 and CDR2: LGHNA and YNFKEQ. V lost 1 base, J lost 10 bases, and 10 bases stayed unmatched. The CDR3 loop is CASSQAPGGLPEQFF. CDR3 nucleotide sequence: TGTGCCAGCAGCCAAGCGCCGGGGGGTCTGCCGGAGCAGTTCTTC.

The chain uses TRBV9 and TRBJ2-3; D ambiguous. This CDR3 is built from 12 residues. CDR1 and CDR2 (germline): SGDLS, YYNGEE. V lost 4 bases and J lost 4, with 7 bases in between. The CDR3 loop reads CASSIGPDTQYF. CDR3 sequence (DNA): TGTGCCAGCAGCATAGGGCCAGATACGCAGTATTTT.

In regard to this clonotype: At one of its ends the junction is not consistent with the germline gene, which may arise from a read error. CDR3 nucleotides: TGTCCCAGCAGTCCTAGACTAGCGGGGGACTCCCAAGAGACCCAGTACTTC. Translation gives CPSSPRLAGDSQETQYF. This chain uses TRBV12-3 or TRBV12-4 with TRBJ2-5; 12 bases are a match to TRBD2. The CDR3 contains 17 residues.

The chain has TRBV4-2 and TRBJ1-2; unclear D gene. CDR1 LGHNA and CDR2 YNFKEQ come from the germline V gene. Trimming cost V 1 base and J 5 bases, with 14 bases left between them. This CDR3 is 15 amino acids long. This chain's CDR3 is CASSQASGPNYGYTF. DNA of the CDR3: TGTGCCAGCAGCCAAGCGTCAGGACCGAATTATGGCTACACCTTC.

This clonotype was seen many times. The rearrangement uses TRBV10-3 and TRBJ2-7; 7 positions agree with TRBD1. Germline assignment: CDR1 ENHRY and CDR2 SYGVKD. The CDR3 is 15 amino acids. V gave up 2 bases and J gave up 0 bases; unmatched junction bases: 4. The CDR3 spells CAISEAQGSSYEQYF. CDR3 bases: TGTGCCATCAGTGAGGCACAGGGGAGCTCCTACGAGCAGTACTTC.

Worth noting for this clonotype: The junction and the germline gene differ at one end; a read error may be behind it. The chain joins TRBV7-7 to TRBJ2-2, with 7 nucleotides matching TRBD1. Germline V lookup: CDR1 SSHAT, CDR2 FNYEAQ (reference sequence). This CDR3 spans 17 amino acids. The CDR3 nucleotides read TGTGCTAGCAGCTCGCGAGTCCAGGGGGTCAGGACCGGGGAGCTGTTTTTT. Its protein is CASSSRVQGVRTGELFF.

This chain connects TRBV5-1 to TRBJ1-4; D ambiguous. Germline CDR1 SGHRS, CDR2 YFSETQ. This CDR3 contains 14 residues. The V gene lost 0 bases and the J gene lost 4 bases, with 7 bases spanning the gap. The CDR3 coding sequence is TGCGCCAGCAGCTTGGACGTCGTTAATGAAAAACTGTTTTTT. Translation gives CASSLDVVNEKLFF.

The chain combines TRBV12-3 or TRBV12-4 with TRBJ2-7; 7 bases are a match to TRBD2. CDR3 length: 17 amino acids. With V trimmed by 6 bases and J by 0 bases, 14 bases remained unmatched. The CDR3, as DNA: TGTGCCAGCAGCGCGGATACTAGCGTGTGGGGCTCCTACGAGCAGTACTTC. Translated: CASSADTSVWGSYEQYF.

The rearrangement links TRBV12-3 or TRBV12-4 to TRBJ2-7; possible D gene TRBD1, 5 bases. This CDR3 is built from 15 residues. Trimming removed 6 bases at V and 0 bases at J, with 15 bases between. The CDR3 DNA reads as TGTGCCAGCAGCAAGGCCAGGGCGAACTCCTACGAGCAGTACTTC. Protein product: CASSKARANSYEQYF.

The chain combines TRBV28 with TRBJ2-5; 12 bases agree with TRBD1. Germline V CDR1 and CDR2: MDHEN, SYDVKM. The trim removed 5 bases at V and 11 bases at J, leaving 12 bases unmatched. The CDR3 contains 15 residues. The CDR3 loop is CASSILGQGAQEQYF. The DNA of the CDR3 is TGTGCCAGCAGTATCTTGGGACAGGGGGCGCAAGAGCAGTACTTC. The complete variable domain, with remaining parts taken from reference TRBV28 and TRBJ2-5, reads DVKVTQSSRYLVKRTGEKVFLECVQDMDHENMFWYRQDPGLGLRLIYFSYDVKMKEKGDIPEGYSVSREKKERFSLILESASTNQTSMYLCASSILGQGAQEQYFGPGTRLLVL.

Of note for this clonotype: This may be a read error: a much more frequent sequence differs by one nucleotide. The chain is built from TRBV29-1 and TRBJ1-2; the D is unclear. The germline gives CDR1 SQVTM, CDR2 ANQGSEA. There are 10 residues in the CDR3. Trimming shortened V by 1 base and J by 6 bases, and 3 bases separated the two germline ends. DNA for the CDR3: TGCAGCGTTGAAGGGAATGGCTACACCTTC. As protein: CSVEGNGYTF.